The next 19 T cell receptor beta chains were all read from a single sample in a study of cytomegalovirus exposure and HLA in healthy donors. A multiplex PCR was run with 60 Vbeta primers and 13 Jbeta primers. Repertoires were generated with immunoSEQ multiplex PCR, while TCRdb's copy carries only in-frame clones and drops some. The sample yields roughly 160,000 clones, around 79% seen once. Material: PBMCs. The source is a female donor in good health and CMV-seronegative.

The gene calls are TRBV19 and TRBJ2-7; TRBD2 matches at 8 bases. The germline gives CDR1 LNHDA, CDR2 SQIVND (reference sequence). The CDR3 covers 17 residues. V lost 1 base to trimming and J lost 5 bases; unmatched junction nucleotides: 13. In DNA form, the CDR3 reads TGTGCCAGTAGTATAGTCATCCGGGTAGCGGGAATCCACGAGCAGTACTTC. This gives the protein CASSIVIRVAGIHEQYF.

The rearrangement links TRBV18 to TRBJ1-1; 7 bases line up with TRBD1. CDR1 and CDR2 from the germline V gene are KGHSH and LQKENI. CDR3 length: 15 amino acids. V lost 1 base, J lost 1 base, and 3 bases stayed unmatched. The CDR3 here is CASSPQGAENTEAFF. CDR3 bases: TGTGCCAGCTCACCACAGGGGGCGGAGAACACTGAAGCTTTCTTT.

The V gene is TRBV7-2, the J gene TRBJ2-3, with 12 bases identical to TRBD2. This CDR3 is built from 15 residues. V shed 5 bases, J shed 7 bases, and the junction held 7 bases outside the gene matches. The germline V gene has CDR1 SGHTA and CDR2 FQGNSA. CDR3 sequence reads: CASSPTSGGLHTQYF. CDR3 in DNA: TGTGCCAGCAGCCCCACTAGCGGGGGGCTCCATACGCAGTATTTT.

This rearrangement joins TRBV6-1 to TRBJ1-1, with no clear D. Trimming pared 1 base from V and 2 bases from J, leaving 8 bases between. Germline V lookup: CDR1 MNHNS, CDR2 SASEGT. CDR3 length: 14 amino acids. Here the CDR3 DNA reads TGTGCCAGCAGTGAAGTAAACAGAAACACTGAAGCTTTCTTT. It translates to CASSEVNRNTEAFF.

The V gene is TRBV30, the J gene TRBJ2-5; 10 bases map to TRBD2. CDR1 GTSNPN and CDR2 SVGIG come from the germline V gene (reference sequence). The CDR3 loop spans 14 amino acids. Trimming at V came to 7 bases and at J to 6 bases, leaving 11 bases not matched to a gene. CDR3 protein: CASTERGGGKTQYF. The CDR3 nucleotides are TGTGCCTCCACCGAGCGGGGGGGCGGGAAGACCCAGTACTTC.

This clone was recorded once. The V gene is TRBV6-1, the J gene TRBJ1-3; no clear D. The ends were cut back, 10 bases at V and 0 bases at J, with 16 bases in the middle. This CDR3 has 15 amino acids. CDR1 is MNHNS and CDR2 is SASEGT in the germline V gene. This chain's CDR3 is CATWEAPPSGNTIYF. The CDR3, as DNA: TGTGCCACATGGGAGGCCCCTCCCTCTGGAAACACCATATATTTT.

The rearrangement uses TRBV7-6 and TRBJ2-5; 10 bases fit TRBD2. Germline trimming cut 5 bases from V and 2 bases from J; bases unmatched to any gene: 17. The CDR3 consists of 19 residues. Germline values: CDR1 SGHVS, CDR2 FNYEAQ. The CDR3 DNA is TGTGCCAGCAGCCGGGGGGCGACTAGCGGGCTATTTAGACAAGAGACCCAGTACTTC. It encodes CASSRGATSGLFRQETQYF.

As concerns this clone: Other DNA sequences in this sample translate to the same CDR3. V is TRBV4-3 and J is TRBJ1-1, with D maybe TRBD1 (5 bases). Germline CDR1 and CDR2: LGHNA and YSLEER. The CDR3 covers 13 residues. The germline V and J ends were trimmed by 4 bases and 5 bases, with 11 bases remaining between them. The CDR3 coding sequence is TGCGCCAGCAGCCCCTCAGGGCAGACTGAAGCTTTCTTT. Translating gives CASSPSGQTEAFF.

V usage is TRBV2 and J usage is TRBJ2-7, with a tentative D call TRBD1 (7 bases). In germline, CDR1 is SNHLY, CDR2 FYNNEI. Trimming took off 5 bases at V and 0 bases at J, with 17 bases between the two ends. This CDR3 contains 16 residues. The CDR3 loop is CASSQGGSGDSYEQYF. For the CDR3, the DNA is TGTGCCAGCAGTCAGGGGGGTTCGGGGGACTCCTACGAGCAGTACTTC. Variable domain in full (rest from reference TRBV2 and TRBJ2-7): EPEVTQTPSHQVTQMGQEVILRCVPISNHLYFYWYRQILGQKVEFLVSFYNNEISEKSEIFDDQFSVERPDGSNFTLKIRSTKLEDSAMYFCASSQGGSGDSYEQYFGPGTRLTVT.

This chain joins TRBV7-9 and TRBJ2-5, with 8 bases that match TRBD1. The J segment lost 5 bases and the V segment lost 8 bases, leaving 13 bases of the junction unmatched. CDR1 and CDR2 from the germline V gene are SEHNR and FQNEAQ (reference sequence). The CDR3 has 15 amino acids. The CDR3 DNA sequence: TGTGCCAGCCGCGAAGCACAGGGGGTCCGGGAGACCCAGTACTTC. It yields the protein CASREAQGVRETQYF.

This clone was observed a handful of times. The gene calls are TRBV6-6 and TRBJ1-5; TRBD1 aligns across 7 bases. The CDR3 extends over 14 amino acids. Germline V gene sequence: CDR1 MNHNY, CDR2 SVGAGI (reference sequence). V gave up 5 bases and J gave up 7 bases; unmatched junction bases: 8. DNA of the CDR3: TGTGCCAGCAGTGGAGACAGGGTGACACAGCCCCAGCATTTT. Amino acid sequence: CASSGDRVTQPQHF.

This chain joins TRBV2 and TRBJ2-3, with a possible D match to TRBD1 (6 bases). This CDR3 has 15 amino acids. The ends were cut back, 6 bases at V and 0 bases at J, with 13 bases in the middle. CDR1 and CDR2 (germline): SNHLY, FYNNEI. CDR3 in amino acids: CASRRQALSTDTQYF. The CDR3 DNA reads as TGTGCCAGCAGACGACAGGCCCTTAGCACAGATACGCAGTATTTT.

The chain is built from TRBV5-4 and TRBJ2-2; tentative D call: TRBD2 (6 bases). Trimming shortened V by 4 bases and J by 5 bases, and 18 bases separated the two germline ends. This CDR3 is 16 amino acids long. From germline, CDR1 is SGHNT and CDR2 YYREEE (reference sequence). The CDR3 sequence: CASSPTGGSPTGELFF. CDR3 coding DNA: TGTGCCAGCAGCCCCACCGGGGGATCCCCTACCGGGGAGCTGTTTTTT.

The V gene is TRBV7-3, the J gene TRBJ2-7, with TRBD2 matching 11 bases. V lost 2 bases and J lost 5; bases outside the gene matches: 11. Germline-derived CDR1 and CDR2 are SGHTA and FQGTGA. The CDR3 totals 17 residues. CDR3 bases: TGTGCCAGCAGCTTATCGGGAGTAGCGGGAGGGCAGAACGAGCAGTACTTC. Encoded protein: CASSLSGVAGGQNEQYF.

V usage is TRBV6-1 and J usage is TRBJ2-7; D may be TRBD2 (5 bases). This CDR3 region has 14 residues. The germline V gene has CDR1 MNHNS and CDR2 SASEGT. V dropped 8 bases and J dropped 7 bases, with 21 bases sitting between them. CDR3 nucleotides: TGTGCCAGCGTCCCCGCGTCCGGGGTTAAAGAGCAGTACTTC. Translated: CASVPASGVKEQYF.

This clone appeared a few times. Here the CDR3 reads CASSYYDRGGPEQFF. The CDR3 DNA reads TGCGCCAGCAGCTATTACGACAGGGGGGGCCCTGAGCAGTTCTTC. This chain connects TRBV5-1 to TRBJ2-1; TRBD1 aligns across 9 bases. This CDR3 spans 15 amino acids. Trimming at V came to 3 bases and at J to 9 bases, leaving 10 bases not matched to a gene. Germline loops: CDR1 SGHRS, CDR2 YFSETQ.

V usage is TRBV4-1 and J usage is TRBJ2-2; TRBD2 aligns across 11 bases. The ends lost 5 bases at V and 4 bases at J; junction bases unmatched: 12. Germline V gives CDR1 MGHRA, CDR2 YSYEKL. The CDR3 length is 18 residues. The CDR3 loop is CASSTHITSGGVTGELFF. The CDR3 DNA follows: TGCGCCAGCAGCACCCACATAACTAGCGGGGGAGTCACCGGGGAGCTGTTTTTT.

This chain connects TRBV6-1 to TRBJ1-5; a possible D gene is TRBD1 (6 bases). The CDR3 extends over 13 amino acids. V was cut by 5 bases and J by 5 bases, with 10 bases left in between. Looked up from germline, CDR1 is MNHNS and CDR2 is SASEGT. CDR3 region: CASSRGGDQPQHF. CDR3 DNA sequence: TGTGCCAGCAGTCGGGGGGGCGATCAGCCCCAGCATTTT.

CDR3 nucleotides: TGTGCCAGCAGCCCCAAGACAAGCTCCTACAATGAGCAGTTCTTC. Residues: CASSPKTSSYNEQFF. V usage is TRBV5-4 and J usage is TRBJ2-1; D remains ambiguous. Trimming stripped 4 bases from V and 0 bases from J, with 11 bases between. Germline loops: CDR1 SGHNT, CDR2 YYREEE (reference sequence). This CDR3 has 15 amino acids.